A single sample gave rise to the 12 T cell receptor beta chains below, sequenced in a study of identical twins. One entry per CDR3 protein results from TCRdb running MiXCR on the 5' RACE reads. The sample consists of roughly 200,000 distinct CDR3 sequences, more than 15% of them appearing once. The data were also submitted as part of a second study, on T cells expressing NK-cell markers.

The sample was CD8+ T cells sorted from blood. The receptors come from a woman younger than 30 in good health.

This clonotype was observed a handful of times. The J gene is TRBJ1-5, the V gene TRBV5-5, with D possibly TRBD1 on 5 matching bases. CDR3 size: 14 residues. Per germline, CDR1 SGHKS and CDR2 YYEKEE (reference sequence). The V end was cut by 5 bases, the J end by 2 bases, with 11 bases between. The chain's CDR3 is CASRPGVGNQPQHF. CDR3 coding DNA: TGTGCCAGCAGGCCGGGGGTCGGCAATCAGCCCCAGCATTTT.

This sequence joins TRBV6-5 and TRBJ1-6; the D is unclear. V lost 2 bases, J lost 6 bases, and 11 bases lay in between. The CDR3 covers 15 residues. The germline V gene encodes CDR1 MNHEY and CDR2 SVGAGI. CDR3 amino acids: CASSYDRERNSPLHF. CDR3 in DNA: TGTGCCAGCAGTTACGATAGGGAACGTAATTCACCCCTCCACTTT.

The rearrangement uses TRBV12-3 or TRBV12-4 and TRBJ1-3, with D maybe TRBD1 (5 bases). Trimming shortened V by 9 bases and J by 4 bases, and 16 bases separated the two germline ends. The CDR3 consists of 14 residues. The CDR3 DNA sequence: TGTGCCAGTTATCAGGGTTCGTCGGGAAACACCATATATTTT. The encoded protein is CASYQGSSGNTIYF.

In its sample, this clonotype was seen a few times. The J gene is TRBJ2-3, the V gene TRBV6-2 or TRBV6-3, with TRBD2 matching over 11 bases. The CDR3 contains 17 residues. Germline V gene sequence: CDR1 MNHEY, CDR2 SVGEGT. The V gene end was trimmed by 2 bases and the J gene end by 5 bases; junction bases not matched to a gene: 9. The CDR3 region has the DNA TGTGCCAGCAGTTACCAGACTAGCGGGACCATGAGAGATACGCAGTATTTT. Translating gives CASSYQTSGTMRDTQYF.

This clonotype was counted at least ten times. The rearrangement joins TRBV20-1 to TRBJ1-1; 7 bases match TRBD1. CDR3 length equals 12 residues. The V and J ends lost 2 bases and 3 bases, in that order; junction bases with no gene match: 0. Germline lookup yields CDR1 DFQATT and CDR2 SNEGSKA (reference sequence). This CDR3 is CSARQGDTEAFF. The CDR3 DNA is TGCAGTGCTAGACAGGGGGACACTGAAGCTTTCTTT.

This clonotype has a handful of counts. The genes are TRBV7-9 and TRBJ1-2, with a tentative D call TRBD1 (5 bases). CDR1 is SEHNR, CDR2 FQNEAQ, per germline (reference sequence). V lost 5 bases to trimming and J lost 5 bases, with 15 bases between them. The CDR3 is made up of 14 amino acids. This chain's CDR3 is CASSPGGDFYGYTF. In DNA, the CDR3 is TGTGCCAGCAGCCCCGGGGGGGACTTTTATGGCTACACCTTC.

The V gene is TRBV12-3 or TRBV12-4, the J gene TRBJ1-2; no firm D call. The CDR3 is made up of 16 amino acids. V lost 4 bases and J lost 0, with 15 bases in between. The CDR3 protein is CASSSYVGRANYGYTF. CDR3 bases: TGTGCCAGCAGTTCGTACGTTGGACGTGCTAACTATGGCTACACCTTC.

In this sample, this clonotype turned up a few times. The chain recombines TRBV29-1 with TRBJ2-4, with D uncertain. Germline lookup yields CDR1 SQVTM and CDR2 ANQGSEA. The V end lost 3 bases, the J end lost 1 base, and 16 bases lay between the germline ends. CDR3 size: 16 residues. The CDR3 nucleotides read TGCAGCGTTGATGCCCCTGGTGGGGTCGCCAAAAACATTCAGTACTTC. Translated: CSVDAPGGVAKNIQYF.

V is TRBV12-5 and J is TRBJ1-1; D is unresolved. From germline, CDR1 is LGHNT and CDR2 FRNRAP. Trimming left V 2 bases short and J 0 bases short, with 7 bases between. The CDR3 is made up of 14 amino acids. The CDR3 sequence is CASGLKTVNTEAFF. CDR3 sequence (DNA): TGTGCTAGTGGTTTGAAGACGGTGAACACTGAAGCTTTCTTT.

The chain recombines TRBV10-2 with TRBJ2-2; D might be TRBD2 (6 bases). V lost 5 bases and J lost 6, with 16 bases in between. Germline assignment: CDR1 WSHSY and CDR2 SAAADI. This CDR3 contains 15 residues. The CDR3 protein is CASSQSGLHSGELFF. The CDR3 region has the DNA TGCGCCAGCAGTCAATCCGGACTACACTCCGGGGAGCTGTTTTTT.

V gene TRBV20-1 combines with J gene TRBJ2-7, with 9 bases matching TRBD1. Germline CDR1 reads DFQATT; CDR2 reads SNEGSKA (reference sequence). The J segment lost 4 bases and the V segment lost 6 bases, leaving 4 bases of the junction unmatched. The CDR3 contains 12 residues. Here the CDR3 reads CSADRGWYEQYF. The CDR3 DNA reads as TGCAGTGCGGACAGGGGCTGGTACGAGCAGTACTTC.

This clonotype was counted only a few times. This chain's CDR3 is CASRLNRNTGELFF. DNA of the CDR3: TGTGCCAGCAGATTAAACAGGAACACCGGGGAGCTGTTTTTT. J is TRBJ2-2 and V is TRBV7-9; the D is unclear. Germline V CDR1 and CDR2: SEHNR, FQNEAQ (reference sequence). V was clipped by 6 bases and J by 1 base, with 9 bases between them. The CDR3 sequence is 14 residues long.